Listed here are 5 T cell receptor beta chains from one sample, sequenced in a study of T cell repertoires in cytomegalovirus infection. TCRdb fed the reads into MiXCR, producing one record per CDR3 protein. This repertoire shows about 310,000 distinct CDR3 sequences, around 10% found once; its top ten account for approximately 2.4%. Material: PBMCs. The receptors were sampled from a human donor in good health (CMV status not recorded). Some clones in this sample may be carry-over from other donors' samples.

This clonotype was detected a few times. The chain joins TRBV12-3 or TRBV12-4 to TRBJ2-5; no clear D. The CDR3 length is 15 residues. The V end was cut by 6 bases, the J end by 1 base, with 15 bases between. CDR3 in DNA: TGTGCCAGCAGAAGCCGGACGGATCCCCAAGAGACCCAGTACTTC. Protein sequence: CASRSRTDPQETQYF.

This clonotype came up many times. V and J are TRBV4-1 and TRBJ2-2; D is unresolved. The germline V gene has CDR1 MGHRA and CDR2 YSYEKL. V lost 6 bases and J lost 6, with 17 bases in between. This CDR3 comprises 15 residues. CDR3 loop: CASSQSMTLPGELFF. As DNA, the CDR3 is TGCGCCAGCAGTCAGTCAATGACACTCCCCGGGGAGCTGTTTTTT.

This clonotype showed up many times. The chain has TRBV7-3 and TRBJ1-6, with D uncertain. Germline loops: CDR1 SGHTA, CDR2 FQGTGA. The CDR3 length is 14 residues. Trimming took off 5 bases at V and 10 bases at J, with 15 bases between the two ends. DNA for the CDR3: TGTGCCAGCAGCCGCGGACCCGCAGGATCACCCCTCCACTTT. Translation gives CASSRGPAGSPLHF.

This clonotype was picked up many times. The chain joins TRBV7-9 to TRBJ1-2; tentatively, D is TRBD1 (6 bases). The V gene lost 5 bases and the J gene lost 2 bases, with 12 bases spanning the gap. CDR1 and CDR2 (germline): SEHNR, FQNEAQ (reference sequence). The CDR3 is 14 residues long. The CDR3 region is CASSGGQLNYGYTF. The CDR3 coding sequence is TGTGCCAGCAGCGGGGGGCAACTCAACTATGGCTACACCTTC.

This clonotype was detected many times. V is TRBV7-2 and J is TRBJ2-5; 9 bases are shared with TRBD2. This CDR3 comprises 15 residues. CDR1 is SGHTA and CDR2 is FQGNSA in the germline V gene. The V segment lost 2 bases and the J segment 2 bases; nucleotides outside the gene matches: 3. The CDR3 protein is CASSLNAGGQETQYF. CDR3 bases: TGTGCCAGCAGCTTAAACGCGGGGGGGCAAGAGACCCAGTACTTC.